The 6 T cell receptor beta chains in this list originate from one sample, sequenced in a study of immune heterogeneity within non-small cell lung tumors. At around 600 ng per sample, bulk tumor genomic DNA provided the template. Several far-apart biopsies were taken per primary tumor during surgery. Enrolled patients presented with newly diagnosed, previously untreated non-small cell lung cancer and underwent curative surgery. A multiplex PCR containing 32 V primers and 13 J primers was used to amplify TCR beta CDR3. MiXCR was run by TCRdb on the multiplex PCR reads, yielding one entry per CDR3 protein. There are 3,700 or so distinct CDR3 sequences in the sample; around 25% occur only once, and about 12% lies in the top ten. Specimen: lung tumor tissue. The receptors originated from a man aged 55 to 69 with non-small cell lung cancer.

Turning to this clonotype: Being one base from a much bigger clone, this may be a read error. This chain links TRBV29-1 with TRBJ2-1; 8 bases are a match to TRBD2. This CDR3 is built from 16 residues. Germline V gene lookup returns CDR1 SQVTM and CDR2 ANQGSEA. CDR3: CSVEVLPGAGGNEHFF. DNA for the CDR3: TGCAGCGTTGAAGTTCTCCCCGGGGCGGGGGGCAATGAGCATTTCTTC.

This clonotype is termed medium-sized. The CDR3, as DNA: TGTGCCAGTACCGGCGAGCGCACTGGAAACACCATATATTTT. Its translation is CASTGERTGNTIYF. The V call is TRBV19, the J call TRBJ1-3; D gene ambiguous. The CDR3 runs 14 residues. Trimming cost V 7 bases and J 2 bases, with 12 bases left between them. Germline V gene lookup returns CDR1 LNHDA and CDR2 SQIVND (reference sequence).

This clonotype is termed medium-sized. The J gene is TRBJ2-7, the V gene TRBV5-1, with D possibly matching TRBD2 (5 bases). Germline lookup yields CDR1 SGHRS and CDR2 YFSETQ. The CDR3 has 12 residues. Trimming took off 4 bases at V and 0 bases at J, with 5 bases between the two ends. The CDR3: CASSTSSYEQYF. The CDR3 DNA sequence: TGCGCCAGCAGCACTAGCTCCTACGAGCAGTACTTC.

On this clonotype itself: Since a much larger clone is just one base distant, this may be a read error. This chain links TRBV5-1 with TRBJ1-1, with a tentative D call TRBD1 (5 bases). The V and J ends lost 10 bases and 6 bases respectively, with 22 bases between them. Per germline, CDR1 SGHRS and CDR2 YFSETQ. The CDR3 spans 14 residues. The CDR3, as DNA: TGCGCCGGTCAGCGCTCACAGGCAAGCGCTGAAGCTTTCTTT. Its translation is CAGQRSQASAEAFF.

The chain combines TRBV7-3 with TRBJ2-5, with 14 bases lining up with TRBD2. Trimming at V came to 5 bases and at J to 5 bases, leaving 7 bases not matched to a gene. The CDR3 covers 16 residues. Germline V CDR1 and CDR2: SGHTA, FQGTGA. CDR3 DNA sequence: TGTGCCAGCAGCACCGGGACTAGCGGGAGTGGTGAGACCCAGTACTTC. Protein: CASSTGTSGSGETQYF.

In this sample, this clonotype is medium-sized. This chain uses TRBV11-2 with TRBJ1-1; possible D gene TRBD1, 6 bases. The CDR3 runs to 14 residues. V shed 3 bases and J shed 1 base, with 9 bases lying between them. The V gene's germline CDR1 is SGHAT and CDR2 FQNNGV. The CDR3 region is CASSFGGWNTEAFF. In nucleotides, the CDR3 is TGTGCCAGCAGCTTCGGGGGCTGGAACACTGAAGCTTTCTTT.